This T cell receptor beta chain was sequenced during a study of Tregs in tolerant kidney transplant recipients. Thawed PBMCs were FACS-sorted into unstimulated CD4+CD25+CD127- regulatory T cells, CD4+CD25- non-regulatory cells, CD4 and CD8 cells. With respect to this clone: Its antigen is not known.

Sequencing used immunoSEQ multiplex PCR; TCRdb keeps in-frame clones, though not all of them. The data hold about 240,000 clones, with about 80% observed a single time. Overall study findings and caveats: The small number of patients limits these findings pending further validation. Biological reproducibility was not directly addressed in this study.

Trimming removed 5 bases from V and 5 bases from J; junction bases left unmatched: 10. Germline V lookup: CDR1 SGHAT, CDR2 FQNNGV. The CDR3 has 15 residues. Sequences were obtained from CD4+ T cells from blood. The rearrangement uses TRBV11-2 and TRBJ1-1, with 8 bases identical to TRBD1. This TCR was sampled from a human donor in good health. The CDR3 DNA reads TGTGCCAGCAGCCCCGACAGGGGATATGAGACTGAAGCTTTCTTT. The encoded protein is CASSPDRGYETEAFF.